This T cell receptor (beta chain) was observed in a study of molecular identifiers for immune sequencing clone quantification. Findings of the study overall: Reportedly, one cell's Jurkat TCR RNA was detected within 1,100,000 naive CD8 cells. Identical TCR molecules that share a barcode could lead to an underestimation of highly expanded clone sizes.

Many counts were recorded for this clonotype. Its specificity is not known. TCRdb reanalysed the PCR reads using MiXCR and keeps one entry per CDR3 protein. Among about 300,000 distinct CDR3 sequences, roughly 23% were seen once, and the ten largest hold 0.81%. Naive CD8 T cells were picked out by sorting for CD8+CD4-CCR7+CD45RA+. The material sequenced was naive CD8+ T cells from blood, with Jurkat cell RNA spiked in. Subset specified: FACS-sorted CD8+CD4-CCR7+CD45RA+ naive T cells. The clonotype originates from a human donor in good health. Some libraries in this study had Jurkat cell RNA spiked in.

The CDR3 DNA sequence: TGTGCCAGCAGTTACCGGAGCTCGACATCCTACGAGCAGTACTTC. Translation gives CASSYRSSTSYEQYF. The genes are TRBV6-5 and TRBJ2-7; D is unresolved. The CDR3 loop spans 15 amino acids. Germline CDR1 and CDR2: MNHEY and SVGAGI. Trimming removed 2 bases at V and 1 base at J, with 12 bases between.